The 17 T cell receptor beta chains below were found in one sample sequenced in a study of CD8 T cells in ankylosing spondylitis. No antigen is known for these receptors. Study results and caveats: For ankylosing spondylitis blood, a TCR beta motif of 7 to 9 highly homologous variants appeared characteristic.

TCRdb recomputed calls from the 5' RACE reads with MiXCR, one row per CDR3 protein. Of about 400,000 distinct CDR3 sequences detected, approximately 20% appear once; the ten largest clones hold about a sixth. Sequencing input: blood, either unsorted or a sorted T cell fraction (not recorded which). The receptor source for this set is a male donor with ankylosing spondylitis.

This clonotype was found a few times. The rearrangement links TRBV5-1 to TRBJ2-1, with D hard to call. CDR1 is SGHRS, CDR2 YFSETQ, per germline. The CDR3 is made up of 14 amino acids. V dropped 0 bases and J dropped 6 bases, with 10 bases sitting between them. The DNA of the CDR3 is TGCGCCAGCAGCTTGGAAGGTCTTCTCAATGAGCAGTTCTTC. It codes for CASSLEGLLNEQFF.

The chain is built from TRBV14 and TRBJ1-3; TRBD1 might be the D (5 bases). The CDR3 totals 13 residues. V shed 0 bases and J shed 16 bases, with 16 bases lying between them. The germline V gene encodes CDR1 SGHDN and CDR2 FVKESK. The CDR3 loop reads CASSQDIGGAEYF. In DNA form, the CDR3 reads TGTGCCAGCAGCCAAGATATTGGGGGTGCTGAGTATTTT.

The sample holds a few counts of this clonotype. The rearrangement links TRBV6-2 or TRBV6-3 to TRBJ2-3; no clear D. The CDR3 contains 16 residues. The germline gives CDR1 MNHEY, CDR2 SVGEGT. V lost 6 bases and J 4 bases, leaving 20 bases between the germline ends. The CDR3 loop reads CASSPRRAGGPDTQYF. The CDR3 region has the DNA TGTGCCAGCAGCCCTCGCCGGGCCGGTGGTCCAGATACGCAGTATTTT.

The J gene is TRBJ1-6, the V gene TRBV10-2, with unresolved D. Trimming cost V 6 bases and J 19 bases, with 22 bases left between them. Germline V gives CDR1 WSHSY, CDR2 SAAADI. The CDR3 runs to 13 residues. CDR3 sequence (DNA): TGCGCCAGCAGGACCGGTTTGGGAGCCTTGTTTCACTTT. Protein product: CASRTGLGALFHF.

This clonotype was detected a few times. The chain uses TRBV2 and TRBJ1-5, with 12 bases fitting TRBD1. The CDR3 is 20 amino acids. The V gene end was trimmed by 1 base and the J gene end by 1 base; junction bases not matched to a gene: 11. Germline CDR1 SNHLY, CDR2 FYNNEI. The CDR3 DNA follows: TGTGCCAGCAGTGAAGTCCGCCCGGGACAGGGGGCAGGGAGCAATCAGCCCCAGCATTTT. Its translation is CASSEVRPGQGAGSNQPQHF.

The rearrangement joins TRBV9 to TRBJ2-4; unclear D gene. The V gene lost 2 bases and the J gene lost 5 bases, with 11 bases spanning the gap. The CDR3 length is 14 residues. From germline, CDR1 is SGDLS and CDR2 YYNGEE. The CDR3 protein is CASSVMSGENIQYF. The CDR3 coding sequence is TGTGCCAGCAGCGTTATGAGTGGAGAAAACATTCAGTACTTC. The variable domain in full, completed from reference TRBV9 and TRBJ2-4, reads DSGVTQTPKHLITATGQRVTLRCSPRSGDLSVYWYQQSLDQGLQFLIQYYNGEERAKGNILERFSAQQFPDLHSELNLSSLELGDSALYFCASSVMSGENIQYFGAGTRLSVL.

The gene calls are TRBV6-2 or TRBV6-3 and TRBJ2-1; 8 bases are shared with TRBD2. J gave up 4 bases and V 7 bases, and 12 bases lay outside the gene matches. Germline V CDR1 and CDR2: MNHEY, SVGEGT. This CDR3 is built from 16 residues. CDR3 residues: CASISTHSGTYNEQFF. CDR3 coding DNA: TGTGCCAGCATTTCCACCCATAGCGGGACTTACAATGAGCAGTTCTTC.

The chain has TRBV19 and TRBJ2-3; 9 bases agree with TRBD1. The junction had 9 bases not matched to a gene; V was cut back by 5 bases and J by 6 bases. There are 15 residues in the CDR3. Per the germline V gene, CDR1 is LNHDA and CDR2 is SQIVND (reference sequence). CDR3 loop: CASSRGQGILDTQYF. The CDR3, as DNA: TGTGCCAGTAGTCGGGGACAGGGTATTTTGGATACGCAGTATTTT. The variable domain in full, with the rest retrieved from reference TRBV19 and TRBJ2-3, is DGGITQSPKYLFRKEGQNVTLSCEQNLNHDAMYWYRQDPGQGLRLIYYSQIVNDFQKGDIAEGYSVSREKKESFPLTVTSAQKNPTAFYLCASSRGQGILDTQYFGPGTRLTVL.

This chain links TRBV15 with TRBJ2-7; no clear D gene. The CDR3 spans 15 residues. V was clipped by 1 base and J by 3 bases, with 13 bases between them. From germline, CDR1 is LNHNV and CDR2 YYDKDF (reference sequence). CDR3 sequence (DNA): TGTGCCACCAGCAGAGGAATGGGCTCCCACTACGAGCAGTACTTC. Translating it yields CATSRGMGSHYEQYF.

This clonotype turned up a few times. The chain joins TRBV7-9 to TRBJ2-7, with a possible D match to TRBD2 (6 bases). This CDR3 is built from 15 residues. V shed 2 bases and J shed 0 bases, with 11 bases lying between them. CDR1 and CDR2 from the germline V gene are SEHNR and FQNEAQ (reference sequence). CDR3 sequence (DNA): TGTGCCAGCAGCTTACGTTACGGGAGCTCCTACGAGCAGTACTTC. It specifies CASSLRYGSSYEQYF.

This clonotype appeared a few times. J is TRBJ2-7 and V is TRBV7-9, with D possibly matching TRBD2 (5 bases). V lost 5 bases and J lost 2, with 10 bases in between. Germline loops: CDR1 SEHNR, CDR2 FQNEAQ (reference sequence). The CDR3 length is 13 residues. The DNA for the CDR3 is TGTGCCAGCAGCGGAAGCGGAGCCTACGAGCAGTACTTC. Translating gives CASSGSGAYEQYF.

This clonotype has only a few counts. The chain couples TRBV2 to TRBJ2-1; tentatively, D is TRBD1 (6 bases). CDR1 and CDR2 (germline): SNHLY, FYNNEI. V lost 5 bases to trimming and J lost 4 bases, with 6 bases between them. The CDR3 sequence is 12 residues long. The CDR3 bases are TGTGCCAGCAGTACAGGGTACAATGAGCAGTTCTTC. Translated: CASSTGYNEQFF. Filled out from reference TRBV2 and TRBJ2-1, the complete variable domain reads EPEVTQTPSHQVTQMGQEVILRCVPISNHLYFYWYRQILGQKVEFLVSFYNNEISEKSEIFDDQFSVERPDGSNFTLKIRSTKLEDSAMYFCASSTGYNEQFFGPGTRLTVL.

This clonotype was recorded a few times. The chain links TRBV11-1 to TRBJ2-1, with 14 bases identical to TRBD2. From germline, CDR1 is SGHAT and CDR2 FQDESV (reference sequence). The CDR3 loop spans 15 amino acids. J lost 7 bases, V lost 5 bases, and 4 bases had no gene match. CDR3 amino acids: CASSRLAGGLNEQFF. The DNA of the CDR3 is TGTGCCAGCAGCCGACTAGCGGGAGGGTTGAATGAGCAGTTCTTC. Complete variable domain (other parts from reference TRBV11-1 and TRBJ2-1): EAEVAQSPRYKITEKSQAVAFWCDPISGHATLYWYRQILGQGPELLVQFQDESVVDDSQLPKDRFSAERLKGVDSTLKIQPAELGDSAMYLCASSRLAGGLNEQFFGPGTRLTVL.

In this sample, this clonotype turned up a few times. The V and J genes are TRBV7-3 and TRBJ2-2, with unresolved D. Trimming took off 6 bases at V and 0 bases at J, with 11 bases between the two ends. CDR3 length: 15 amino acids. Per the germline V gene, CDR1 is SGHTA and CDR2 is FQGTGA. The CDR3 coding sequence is TGTGCCAGCAGAAAGGACGGCGCGAACACCGGGGAGCTGTTTTTT. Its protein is CASRKDGANTGELFF.

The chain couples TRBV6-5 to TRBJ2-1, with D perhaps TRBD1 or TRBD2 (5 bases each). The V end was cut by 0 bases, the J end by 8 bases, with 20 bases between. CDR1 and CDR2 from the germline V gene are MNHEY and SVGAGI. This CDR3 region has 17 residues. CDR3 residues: CASSYSTVRGSGDEQFF. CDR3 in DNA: TGTGCCAGCAGTTACTCGACGGTCCGGGGCTCGGGCGATGAGCAGTTCTTC.

The DNA of the CDR3 is TGTGCCAGCAGCTCCGGGACAGGGTTGGGTGAGCAGTACTTC. Amino acids: CASSSGTGLGEQYF. This chain links TRBV7-2 with TRBJ2-7; the match to TRBD1 covers 9 bases. This CDR3 has 14 residues. Germline trimming cut 4 bases from V and 7 bases from J; bases unmatched to any gene: 8. The germline V gene has CDR1 SGHTA and CDR2 FQGNSA.

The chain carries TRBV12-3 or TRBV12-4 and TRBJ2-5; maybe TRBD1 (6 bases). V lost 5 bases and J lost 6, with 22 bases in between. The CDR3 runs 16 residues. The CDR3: CASSSNRVRGIKTQYF. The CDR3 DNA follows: TGTGCCAGCAGTAGCAACAGGGTGAGGGGGATAAAGACCCAGTACTTC.